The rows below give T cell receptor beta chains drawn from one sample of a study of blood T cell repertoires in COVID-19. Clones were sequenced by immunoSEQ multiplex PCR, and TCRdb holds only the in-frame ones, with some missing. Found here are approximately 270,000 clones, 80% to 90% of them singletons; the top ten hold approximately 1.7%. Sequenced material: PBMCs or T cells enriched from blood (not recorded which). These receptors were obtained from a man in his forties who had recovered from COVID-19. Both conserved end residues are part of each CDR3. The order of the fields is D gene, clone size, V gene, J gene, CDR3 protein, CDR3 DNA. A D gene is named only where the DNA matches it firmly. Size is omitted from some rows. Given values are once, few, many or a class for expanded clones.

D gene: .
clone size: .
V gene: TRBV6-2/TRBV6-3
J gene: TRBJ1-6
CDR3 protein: CASSYSSGARNSPLHF
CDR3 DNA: TGTGCCAGCAGTTACTCCTCGGGTGCCCGTAATTCACCCCTCCACTTT

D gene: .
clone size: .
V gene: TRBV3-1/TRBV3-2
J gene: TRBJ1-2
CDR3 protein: CASSQGLQEGSYGYTF
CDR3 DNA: TGTGCCAGCAGCCAAGGATTACAGGAGGGAAGTTATGGCTACACCTTC

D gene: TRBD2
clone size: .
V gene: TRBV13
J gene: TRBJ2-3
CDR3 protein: CASSLRTSTQYF
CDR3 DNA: TGTGCCAGCAGCCTGAGGACTAGCACGCAGTATTTT

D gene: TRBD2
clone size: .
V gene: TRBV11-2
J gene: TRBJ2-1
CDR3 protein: CASSTRLAPSGNEQFF
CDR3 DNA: TGTGCCAGCAGCACCCGACTAGCCCCATCTGGCAATGAGCAGTTCTTC

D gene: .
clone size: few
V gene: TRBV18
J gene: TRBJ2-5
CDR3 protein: CASSPLQGETQYF
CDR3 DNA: TGTGCCAGCTCACCACTGCAGGGGGAGACCCAGTACTTC

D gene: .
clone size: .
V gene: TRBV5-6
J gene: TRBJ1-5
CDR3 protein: CASSFSGGPQHF
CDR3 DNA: TGTGCCAGCAGCTTCAGTGGTGGGCCCCAGCATTTT

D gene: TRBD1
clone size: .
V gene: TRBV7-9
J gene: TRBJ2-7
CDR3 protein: CASSKQQGSRYF
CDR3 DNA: TGTGCCAGCAGCAAGCAACAGGGGTCGCGGTACTTC

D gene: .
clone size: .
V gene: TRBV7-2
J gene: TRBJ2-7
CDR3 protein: CASRYSGVGSYEQYF
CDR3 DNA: TGTGCCAGCAGGTACTCAGGGGTGGGCTCCTACGAGCAGTACTTC

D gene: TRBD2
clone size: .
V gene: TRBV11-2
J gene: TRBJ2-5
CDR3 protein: CASSLVGGGAPETQYF
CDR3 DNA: TGTGCCAGCAGCTTAGTGGGCGGGGGGGCGCCAGAGACCCAGTACTTC

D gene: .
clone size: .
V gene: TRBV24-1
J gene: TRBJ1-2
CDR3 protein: CATSDFTGGERLELYGYTF
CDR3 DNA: TGTGCCACCAGTGATTTTACCGGGGGTGAGCGCTTAGAGCTCTATGGCTACACCTTC

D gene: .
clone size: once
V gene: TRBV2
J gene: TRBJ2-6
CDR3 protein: CASTTEPPRTWDFSGANVLTF
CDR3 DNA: TGTGCCAGCACCACCGAACCACCGAGGACATGGGACTTCTCTGGGGCCAACGTCCTGACTTTC

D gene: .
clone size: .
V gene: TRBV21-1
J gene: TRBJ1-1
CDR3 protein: CASSKEAGRLNTEAFF
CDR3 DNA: TGTGCCAGCAGCAAAGAGGCGGGACGGCTGAACACTGAAGCTTTCTTT

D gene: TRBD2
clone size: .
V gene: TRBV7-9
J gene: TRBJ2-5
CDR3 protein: CASSFGGELETQYF
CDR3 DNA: TGTGCCAGCAGCTTCGGGGGGGAACTGGAGACCCAGTACTTC

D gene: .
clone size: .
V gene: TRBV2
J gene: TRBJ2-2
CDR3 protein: CASSRGTNTGELFF
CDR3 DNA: TGTGCCAGCAGTAGGGGGACCAACACCGGGGAGCTGTTTTTT

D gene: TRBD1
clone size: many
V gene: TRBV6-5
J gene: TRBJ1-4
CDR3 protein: CASSQGQGNEKLFF
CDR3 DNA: TGTGCCAGCAGTCAGGGACAGGGGAACGAAAAACTGTTTTTT

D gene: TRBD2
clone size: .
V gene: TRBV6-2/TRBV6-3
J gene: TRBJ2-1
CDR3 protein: CASSRLAGGEQFF
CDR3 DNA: TGTGCCAGCAGTCGACTAGCGGGAGGAGAGCAGTTCTTC

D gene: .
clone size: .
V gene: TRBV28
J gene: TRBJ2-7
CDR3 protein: CASSDILGEQYF
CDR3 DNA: TGTGCCAGCAGTGACATATTAGGCGAGCAGTACTTC

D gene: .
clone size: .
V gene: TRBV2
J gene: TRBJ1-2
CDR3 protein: CASSEGGSGYTF
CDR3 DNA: TGTGCCAGCAGTGAGGGGGGGAGCGGCTACACCTTC

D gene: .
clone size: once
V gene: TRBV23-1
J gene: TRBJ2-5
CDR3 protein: CASSQSCLTLQETQYF
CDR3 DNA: TGCGCCAGCAGTCAATCGTGTCTAACCCTACAAGAGACCCAGTACTTC

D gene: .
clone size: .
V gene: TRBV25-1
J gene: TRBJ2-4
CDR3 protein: CASSNRGIDIQYF
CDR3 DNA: TGTGCCAGCAGTAATAGGGGCATAGACATTCAGTACTTC

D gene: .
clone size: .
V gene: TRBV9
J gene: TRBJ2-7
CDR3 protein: CASSTGDFPYEQYF
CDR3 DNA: TGTGCCAGTTCGACAGGTGATTTCCCCTACGAGCAGTACTTC

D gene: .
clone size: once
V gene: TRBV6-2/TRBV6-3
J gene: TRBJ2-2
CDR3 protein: CASSRDSPTGELFF
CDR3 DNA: TGTGCCAGCAGTAGGGACTCTCCCACCGGGGAGCTGTTTTTT

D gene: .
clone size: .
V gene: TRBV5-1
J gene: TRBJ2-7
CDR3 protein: CASSSGRGTDEQYF
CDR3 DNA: TGCGCCAGCAGCTCCGGCAGGGGTACGGACGAGCAGTACTTC

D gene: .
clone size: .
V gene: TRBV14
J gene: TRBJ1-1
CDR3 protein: CASSTTVNTEAFF
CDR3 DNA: TGTGCCAGCAGCACGACAGTTAACACTGAAGCTTTCTTT

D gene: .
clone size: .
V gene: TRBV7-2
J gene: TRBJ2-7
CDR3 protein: CASNRGGAYEQYF
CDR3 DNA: TGTGCCAGCAACAGGGGAGGTGCGTACGAGCAGTACTTC

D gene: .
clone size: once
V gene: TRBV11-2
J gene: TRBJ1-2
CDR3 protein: CASTPRGLANYGYTF
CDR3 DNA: TGTGCCAGCACCCCCAGGGGTCTAGCTAACTATGGCTACACCTTC

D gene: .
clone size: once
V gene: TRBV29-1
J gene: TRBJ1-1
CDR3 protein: CSGETVNTEAFF
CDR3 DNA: TGCAGCGGTGAAACGGTCAACACTGAAGCTTTCTTT

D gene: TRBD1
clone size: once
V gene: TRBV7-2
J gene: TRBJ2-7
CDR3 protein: CASSEDRVYEQYF
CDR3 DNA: TGTGCCAGCAGCGAGGACAGGGTCTACGAGCAGTACTTC

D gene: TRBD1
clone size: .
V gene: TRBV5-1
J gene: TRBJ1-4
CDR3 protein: CASSWTGGREKLFF
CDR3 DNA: TGCGCCAGCAGCTGGACAGGGGGTAGGGAAAAACTGTTTTTT

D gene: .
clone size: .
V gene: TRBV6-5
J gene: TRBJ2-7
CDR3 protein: CASSSPSRENSYEQYF
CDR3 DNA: TGTGCCAGCAGTTCCCCCTCCCGGGAGAATTCCTACGAGCAGTACTTC

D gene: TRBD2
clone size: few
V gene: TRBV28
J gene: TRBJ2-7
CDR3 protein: CASNQAGVNYEQYF
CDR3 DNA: TGTGCCAGCAACCAGGCGGGGGTTAACTACGAGCAGTACTTC

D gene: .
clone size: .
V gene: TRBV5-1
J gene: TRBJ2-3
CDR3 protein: CASSLGLSTDTQYF
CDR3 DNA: TGCGCCAGCAGCTTGGGACTTAGCACAGATACGCAGTATTTT

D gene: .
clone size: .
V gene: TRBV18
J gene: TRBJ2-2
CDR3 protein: CASSQTRAGADTGELFF
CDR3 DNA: TGTGCCAGCTCGCAAACTCGCGCAGGGGCCGACACCGGGGAGCTGTTTTTT

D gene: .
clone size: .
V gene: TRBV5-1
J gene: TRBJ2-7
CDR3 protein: CASSGGNYEQYF
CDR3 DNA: TGCGCCAGCAGCGGGGGGAACTACGAGCAGTACTTC

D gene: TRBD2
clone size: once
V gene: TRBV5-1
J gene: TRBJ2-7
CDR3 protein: CASSLALAGVREQYF
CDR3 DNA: TGCGCCAGCAGCTTGGCGCTAGCGGGAGTGCGCGAGCAGTACTTC

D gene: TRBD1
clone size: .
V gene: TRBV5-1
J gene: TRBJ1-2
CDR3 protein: CASSVQGTEGYGYTF
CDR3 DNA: TGCGCCAGCAGCGTACAGGGGACGGAGGGCTATGGCTACACCTTC

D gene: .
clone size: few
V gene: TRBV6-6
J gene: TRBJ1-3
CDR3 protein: CASSYSIRENTIYF
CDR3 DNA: TGTGCCAGCAGTTACTCGATCCGGGAAAACACCATATATTTT

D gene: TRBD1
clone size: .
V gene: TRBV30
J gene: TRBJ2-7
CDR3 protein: CAWSVGDRVHNEQYF
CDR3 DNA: TGTGCCTGGAGTGTAGGGGACAGGGTACACAACGAGCAGTACTTC

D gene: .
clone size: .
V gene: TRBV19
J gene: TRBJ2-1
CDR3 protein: CASSVDGGASYNEQFF
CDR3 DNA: TGTGCCAGTAGTGTCGATGGGGGGGCTTCCTACAATGAGCAGTTCTTC

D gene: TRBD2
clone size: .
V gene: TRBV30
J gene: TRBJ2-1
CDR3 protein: CAWSVSAGAYNEQFF
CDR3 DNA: TGTGCCTGGAGTGTATCCGCGGGGGCCTACAATGAGCAGTTCTTC

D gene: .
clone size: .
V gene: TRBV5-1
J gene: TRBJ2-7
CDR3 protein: CASSLGAGQTYEQYF
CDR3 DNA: TGCGCCAGCAGCCTGGGGGCGGGACAGACCTACGAGCAGTACTTC

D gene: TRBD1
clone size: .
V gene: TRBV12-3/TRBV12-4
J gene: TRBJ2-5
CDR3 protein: CASSSGQQETQYF
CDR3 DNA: TGTGCCAGCAGTTCGGGACAGCAAGAGACCCAGTACTTC

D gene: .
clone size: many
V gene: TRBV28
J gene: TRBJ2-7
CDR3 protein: CASSLGLSPYEQYF
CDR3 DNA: TGTGCCAGCAGTCTTGGACTGTCCCCCTACGAGCAGTACTTC

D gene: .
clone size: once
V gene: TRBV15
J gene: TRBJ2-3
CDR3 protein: CATSRIVGSDTQYF
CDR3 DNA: TGTGCCACCAGCAGAATTGTTGGCTCAGATACGCAGTATTTT

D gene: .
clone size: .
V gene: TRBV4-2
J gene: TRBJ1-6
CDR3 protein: CASSQDRVSPLHF
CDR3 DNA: TGTGCCAGCAGCCAAGACAGGGTCTCACCCCTCCACTTT

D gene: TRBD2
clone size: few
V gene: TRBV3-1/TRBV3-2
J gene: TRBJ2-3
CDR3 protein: CASSGIAGDRGTDTQYF
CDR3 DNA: TGTGCCAGCAGCGGGATAGCGGGAGATCGAGGCACAGATACGCAGTATTTT

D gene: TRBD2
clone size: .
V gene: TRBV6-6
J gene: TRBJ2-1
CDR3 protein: CAAQRGGNEQFF
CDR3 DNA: TGTGCCGCCCAACGGGGGGGCAATGAGCAGTTCTTC

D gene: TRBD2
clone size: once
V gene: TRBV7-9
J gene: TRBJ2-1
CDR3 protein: CASSSLAGATNEQFF
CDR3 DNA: TGTGCCAGCAGCTCCCTAGCGGGGGCCACCAATGAGCAGTTCTTC

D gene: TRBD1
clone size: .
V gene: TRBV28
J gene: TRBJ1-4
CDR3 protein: CASSRDRPTNEKLFF
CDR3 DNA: TGTGCCAGCAGCCGGGACAGGCCAACTAATGAAAAACTGTTTTTT

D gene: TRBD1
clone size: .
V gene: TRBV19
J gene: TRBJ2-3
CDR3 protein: CASSIGTGGYSTDTQYF
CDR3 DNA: TGTGCCAGTAGTATAGGGACAGGGGGCTATAGCACAGATACGCAGTATTTT

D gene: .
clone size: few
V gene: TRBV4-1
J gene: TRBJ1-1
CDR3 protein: CASSHQGPTEAFF
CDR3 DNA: TGCGCCAGCAGCCATCAGGGGCCCACTGAAGCTTTCTTT

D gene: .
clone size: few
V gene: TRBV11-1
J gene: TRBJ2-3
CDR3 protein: CASSFSLTDTQYF
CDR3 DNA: TGTGCCAGCAGCTTTAGTCTGACAGATACGCAGTATTTT

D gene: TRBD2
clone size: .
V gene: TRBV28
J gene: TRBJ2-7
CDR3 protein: CASSRLALSYEQYF
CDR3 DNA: TGTGCCAGCAGTCGACTAGCCCTCTCTTACGAGCAGTACTTC

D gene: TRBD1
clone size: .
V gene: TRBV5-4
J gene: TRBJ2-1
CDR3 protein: CASSLGGGPYNEQFF
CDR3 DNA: TGTGCCAGCAGCTTGGGAGGGGGCCCCTACAATGAGCAGTTCTTC